This T cell receptor beta chain was recorded in a study of blood T cell repertoires in COVID-19. V was clipped by 4 bases and J by 5 bases, with 11 bases between them. Germline V gene sequence: CDR1 KGHDR, CDR2 SFDVKD. This CDR3 has 14 amino acids. Original handling: Reference gene primer amplification yielded estimated nucleated cell counts. Libraries were prepared by immunoSEQ multiplex PCR; TCRdb keeps only in-frame clonotypes and omits some of them. From that table come the V and J calls and clone size; the DNA was used to work out D and trimming. This sample yields fewer than 300,000 clones, of which 82% are seen a single time; roughly 3% belongs to the top ten.

This rearrangement joins TRBV24-1 to TRBJ1-5; TRBD1 is a possible D gene (6 bases). Sequences were obtained from peripheral blood. The sequence was collected from a woman aged 18-29 years with acute or convalescent COVID-19. The CDR3 spells CATSDTGSHQPQHF. DNA for the CDR3: TGTGCCACCAGTGACACAGGGAGTCATCAGCCCCAGCATTTT.